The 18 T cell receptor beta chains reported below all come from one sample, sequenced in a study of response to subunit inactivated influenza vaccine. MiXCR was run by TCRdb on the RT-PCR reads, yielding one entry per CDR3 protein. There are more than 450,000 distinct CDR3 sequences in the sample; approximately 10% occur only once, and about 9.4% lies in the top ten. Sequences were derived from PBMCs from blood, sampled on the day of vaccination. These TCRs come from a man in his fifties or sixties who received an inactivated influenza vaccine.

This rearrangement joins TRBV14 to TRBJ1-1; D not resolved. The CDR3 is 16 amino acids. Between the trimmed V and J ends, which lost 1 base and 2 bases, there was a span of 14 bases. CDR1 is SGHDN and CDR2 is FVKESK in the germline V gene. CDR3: CASSQVTWFSNTEAFF. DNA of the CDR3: TGTGCCAGCAGCCAAGTTACGTGGTTTTCAAACACTGAAGCTTTCTTT. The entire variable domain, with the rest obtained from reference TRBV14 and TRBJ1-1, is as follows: EAGVTQFPSHSVIEKGQTVTLRCDPISGHDNLYWYRRVMGKEIKFLLHFVKESKQDESGMPNNRFLAERTGGTYSTLKVQPAELEDSGVYFCASSQVTWFSNTEAFFGQGTRLTVV.

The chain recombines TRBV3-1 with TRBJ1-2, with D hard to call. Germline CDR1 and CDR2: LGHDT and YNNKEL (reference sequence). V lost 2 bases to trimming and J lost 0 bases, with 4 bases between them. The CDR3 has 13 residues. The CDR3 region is CASSQRANYGYTF. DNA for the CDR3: TGTGCCAGCAGCCAACGCGCTAACTATGGCTACACCTTC.

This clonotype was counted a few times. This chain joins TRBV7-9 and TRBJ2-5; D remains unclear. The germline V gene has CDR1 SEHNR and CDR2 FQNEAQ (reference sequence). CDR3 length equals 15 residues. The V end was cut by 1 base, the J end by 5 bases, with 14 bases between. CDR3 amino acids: CASSLVGSDGETQYF. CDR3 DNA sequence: TGTGCCAGCAGCTTAGTGGGTTCCGACGGGGAGACCCAGTACTTC.

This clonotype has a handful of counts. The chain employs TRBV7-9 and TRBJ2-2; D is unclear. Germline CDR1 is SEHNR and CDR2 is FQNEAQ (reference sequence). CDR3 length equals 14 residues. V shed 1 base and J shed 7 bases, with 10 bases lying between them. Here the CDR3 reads CASSLVSGIGELFF. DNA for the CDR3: TGTGCCAGCAGCTTAGTGTCTGGGATCGGGGAGCTGTTTTTT.

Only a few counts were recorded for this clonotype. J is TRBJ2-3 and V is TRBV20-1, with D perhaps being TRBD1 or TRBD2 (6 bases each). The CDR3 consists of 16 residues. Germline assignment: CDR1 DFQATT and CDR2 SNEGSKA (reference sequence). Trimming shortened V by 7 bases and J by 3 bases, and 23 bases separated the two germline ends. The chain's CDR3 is CSVGFISGGRTDTQYF. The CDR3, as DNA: TGCAGTGTTGGATTTATTTCCGGGGGCAGGACAGATACGCAGTATTTT.

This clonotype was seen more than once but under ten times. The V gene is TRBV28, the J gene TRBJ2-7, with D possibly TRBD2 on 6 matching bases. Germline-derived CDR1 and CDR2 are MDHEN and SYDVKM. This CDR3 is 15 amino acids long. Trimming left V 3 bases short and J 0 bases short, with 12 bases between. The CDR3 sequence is CASSLGGTFSYEQYF. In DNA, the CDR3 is TGTGCCAGCAGTTTGGGTGGGACTTTCTCCTACGAGCAGTACTTC.

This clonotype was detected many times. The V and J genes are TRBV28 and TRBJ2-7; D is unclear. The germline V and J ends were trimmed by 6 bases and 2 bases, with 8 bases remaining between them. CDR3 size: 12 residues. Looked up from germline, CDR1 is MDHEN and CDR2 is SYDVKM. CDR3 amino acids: CASSRWAYEQYF. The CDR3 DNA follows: TGTGCCAGCAGCCGGTGGGCCTACGAGCAGTACTTC.

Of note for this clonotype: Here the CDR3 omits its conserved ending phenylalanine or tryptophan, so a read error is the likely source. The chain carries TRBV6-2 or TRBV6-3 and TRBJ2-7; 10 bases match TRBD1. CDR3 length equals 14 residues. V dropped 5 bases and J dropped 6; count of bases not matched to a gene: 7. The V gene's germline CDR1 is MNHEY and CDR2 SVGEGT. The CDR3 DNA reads TGTGCCAGCAGTCTCCCGGGACAGGGGCTCGAGCAGTACATC. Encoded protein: CASSLPGQGLEQYI.

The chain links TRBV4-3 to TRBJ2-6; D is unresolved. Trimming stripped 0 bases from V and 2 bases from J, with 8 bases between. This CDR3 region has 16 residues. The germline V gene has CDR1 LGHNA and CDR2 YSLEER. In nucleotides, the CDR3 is TGCGCCAGCAGCCAAGATATGGGAACTGGGGCCAACGTCCTGACTTTC. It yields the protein CASSQDMGTGANVLTF.

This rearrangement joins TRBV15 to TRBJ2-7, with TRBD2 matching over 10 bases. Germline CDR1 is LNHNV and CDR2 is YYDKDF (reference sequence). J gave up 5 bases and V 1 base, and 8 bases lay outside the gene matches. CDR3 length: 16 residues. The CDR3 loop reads CATSRVLLAGENEQYF. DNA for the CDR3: TGTGCCACCAGCAGAGTCCTTCTAGCGGGAGAGAACGAGCAGTACTTC.

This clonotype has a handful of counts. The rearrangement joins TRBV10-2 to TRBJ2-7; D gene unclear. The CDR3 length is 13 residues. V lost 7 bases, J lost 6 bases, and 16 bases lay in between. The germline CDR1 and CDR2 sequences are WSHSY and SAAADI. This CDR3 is CASTFTRIGEQYF. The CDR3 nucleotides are TGCGCCAGCACGTTTACAAGGATTGGCGAGCAGTACTTC.

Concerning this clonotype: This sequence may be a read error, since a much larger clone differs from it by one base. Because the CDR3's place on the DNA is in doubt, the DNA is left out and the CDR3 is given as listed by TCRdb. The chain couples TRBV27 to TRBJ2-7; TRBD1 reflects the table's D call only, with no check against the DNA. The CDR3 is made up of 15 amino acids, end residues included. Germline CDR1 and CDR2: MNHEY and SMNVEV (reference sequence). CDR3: CASSGVGTGAYEHYF.

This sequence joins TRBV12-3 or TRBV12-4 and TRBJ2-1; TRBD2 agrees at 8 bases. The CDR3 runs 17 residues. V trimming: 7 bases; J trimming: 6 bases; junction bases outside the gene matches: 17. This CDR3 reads CASTLGLFGRGANEQFF. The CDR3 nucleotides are TGTGCCAGCACTCTGGGACTATTCGGGCGGGGGGCCAATGAGCAGTTCTTC.

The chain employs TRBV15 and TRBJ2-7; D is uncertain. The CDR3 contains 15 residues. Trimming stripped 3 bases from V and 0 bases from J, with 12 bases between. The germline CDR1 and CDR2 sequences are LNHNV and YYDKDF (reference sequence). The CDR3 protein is CATSRDEDRSYEQYF. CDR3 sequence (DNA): TGTGCCACCAGCAGGGATGAGGACCGCTCCTACGAGCAGTACTTC.

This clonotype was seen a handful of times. This CDR3 reads CASSLISGGASDETQYF. The CDR3 bases are TGTGCCAGCAGTCTTATTAGCGGGGGGGCCAGTGATGAGACCCAGTACTTC. The chain employs TRBV3-1 and TRBJ2-5; 11 bases are a match to TRBD2. The V and J ends lost 6 bases and 5 bases, in that order; junction bases with no gene match: 14. The CDR3 spans 17 residues. Germline CDR1 and CDR2: LGHDT and YNNKEL (reference sequence).

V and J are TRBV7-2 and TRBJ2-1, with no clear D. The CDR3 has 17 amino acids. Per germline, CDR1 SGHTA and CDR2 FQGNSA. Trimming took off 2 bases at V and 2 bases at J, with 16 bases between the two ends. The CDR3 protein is CASSLTESGLPYNEQFF. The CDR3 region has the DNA TGTGCCAGCAGCTTAACGGAGTCAGGTCTACCCTACAATGAGCAGTTCTTC.

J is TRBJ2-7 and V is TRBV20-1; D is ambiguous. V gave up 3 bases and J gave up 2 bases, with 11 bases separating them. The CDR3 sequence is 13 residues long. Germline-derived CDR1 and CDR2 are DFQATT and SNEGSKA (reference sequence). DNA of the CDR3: TGCAGTGCTAGGGGGATTGAAGCCTACGAGCAGTACTTC. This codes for CSARGIEAYEQYF.

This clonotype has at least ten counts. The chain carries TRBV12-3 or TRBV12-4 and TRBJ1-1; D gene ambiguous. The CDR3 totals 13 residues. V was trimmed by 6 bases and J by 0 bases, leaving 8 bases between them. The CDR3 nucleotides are TGTGCCAGCAGCTCCCGACTGAACACTGAAGCTTTCTTT. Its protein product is CASSSRLNTEAFF.